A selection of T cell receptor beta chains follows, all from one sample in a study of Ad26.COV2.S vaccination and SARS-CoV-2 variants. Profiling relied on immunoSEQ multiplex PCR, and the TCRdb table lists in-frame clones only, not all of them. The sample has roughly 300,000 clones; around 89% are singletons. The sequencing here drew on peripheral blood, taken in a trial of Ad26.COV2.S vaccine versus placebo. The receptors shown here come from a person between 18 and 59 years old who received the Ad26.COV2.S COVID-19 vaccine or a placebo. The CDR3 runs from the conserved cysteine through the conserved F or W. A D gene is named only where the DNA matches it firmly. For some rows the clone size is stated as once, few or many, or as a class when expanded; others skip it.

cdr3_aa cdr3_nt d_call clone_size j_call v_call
CASSGPWNTEAFF TGTGCCAGCAGCGGCCCTTGGAACACTGAAGCTTTCTTT - - TRBJ1-1 TRBV9
CASGLAGPLGEQFF TGTGCCAGCGGGCTAGCGGGACCCCTTGGTGAGCAGTTCTTC TRBD2 - TRBJ2-1 TRBV27
CASSPPGRSTEAFF TGTGCCAGCTCACCACCGGGACGAAGCACTGAAGCTTTCTTT - few TRBJ1-1 TRBV18
CASSPDYRTLNEKLFF TGTGCCAGCAGTCCGGACTATAGAACCCTTAATGAAAAACTGTTTTTT - - TRBJ1-4 TRBV27
CASSTGGSYGYTF TGTGCCAGCAGTACAGGGGGAAGCTATGGCTACACCTTC TRBD1 - TRBJ1-2 TRBV28
CASSQVVGDYEQYF TGCGCCAGCAGCCAAGTTGTCGGGGACTACGAGCAGTACTTC - - TRBJ2-7 TRBV4-1
CATSRESPGLIYEQYF TGTGCCACCAGCAGAGAGTCGCCAGGGCTTATCTACGAGCAGTACTTC - - TRBJ2-7 TRBV15
CASSTGQEIYGYTF TGTGCCAGCAGCACGGGACAGGAGATCTATGGCTACACCTTC TRBD1 - TRBJ1-2 TRBV6-2/TRBV6-3
CASSVGQAMGNLGAFF TGTGCCAGCAGCGTAGGACAGGCAATGGGCAACCTTGGAGCTTTCTTT - - TRBJ1-1 TRBV9
CASIQAPTYEQYF TGTGCCAGCATACAGGCACCGACCTACGAGCAGTACTTC - - TRBJ2-7 TRBV21-1
CASSPRQEETQYF TGTGCCAGCAGCCCTCGACAGGAAGAGACCCAGTACTTC - many TRBJ2-5 TRBV6-6
CASSQDGAGTEAFF TGTGCCAGCAGCCAAGATGGGGCGGGCACTGAAGCTTTCTTT - - TRBJ1-1 TRBV3-1/TRBV3-2
CASSLVGGSDTQYF TGTGCCAGCAGCTTAGTGGGGGGAAGCGATACGCAGTATTTT - - TRBJ2-3 TRBV7-6
CASIGTQNNEQFF TGTGCCAGCATCGGGACCCAAAACAATGAGCAGTTCTTC - - TRBJ2-1 TRBV6-5
CATSPQGASNEKLFF TGTGCCACCAGTCCCCAGGGGGCCTCTAATGAAAAACTGTTTTTT TRBD1 - TRBJ1-4 TRBV15
CASSSTVNTEAFF TGCGCCAGCAGCTCTACCGTGAACACTGAAGCTTTCTTT - - TRBJ1-1 TRBV5-1
CASSPTGGGYGYTF TGTGCCAGCAGTCCGACAGGGGGCGGGTATGGCTACACCTTC TRBD1 - TRBJ1-2 TRBV2
CSVEMGLGYEQYF TGCAGCGTTGAAATGGGGTTGGGCTACGAGCAGTACTTC - - TRBJ2-7 TRBV29-1
CASFRDRAQNTEAFF TGTGCCAGTTTCCGGGACAGGGCCCAGAACACTGAAGCTTTCTTT TRBD1 once TRBJ1-1 TRBV19
CASSPEISDTEAFF TGTGCCAGCAGCCCAGAAATCAGTGACACTGAAGCTTTCTTT - - TRBJ1-1 TRBV3-1/TRBV3-2
CASSPRSGGYYNEQFF TGTGCCAGCAGCCCCCGCAGCGGGGGGTACTACAATGAGCAGTTCTTC TRBD2 - TRBJ2-1 TRBV5-6
CASREGGSNYGYTF TGTGCCAGCAGGGAGGGAGGATCCAACTATGGCTACACCTTC - few TRBJ1-2 TRBV5-6
CATSVPGLAGGGGETQYF TGTGCCACCAGTGTCCCGGGACTAGCTGGTGGGGGGGGAGAGACCCAGTACTTC TRBD2 few TRBJ2-5 TRBV24-1
CASSMALLAGTDTQYF TGTGCCAGTAGTATGGCCCTACTAGCGGGCACAGATACGCAGTATTTT TRBD2 once TRBJ2-3 TRBV19
CASSQDPGVGYTF TGCGCCAGCAGCCAAGATCCGGGTGTCGGCTACACCTTC - - TRBJ1-2 TRBV4-1
CASSLDRVSEAFF TGTGCCAGCAGCTTAGACAGGGTGAGTGAAGCTTTCTTT - - TRBJ1-1 TRBV7-8
CASSESPGGLGNEQFF TGTGCCAGCAGTGAATCCCCCGGGGGGCTTGGCAATGAGCAGTTCTTC - - TRBJ2-1 TRBV6-1
CASSSPNGDGYTF TGTGCCAGCAGTTCGCCCAACGGCGATGGCTACACCTTC - - TRBJ1-2 TRBV11-3
CASGFGGEKLFF TGTGCCAGCGGTTTCGGGGGCGAAAAACTGTTTTTT - few TRBJ1-4 TRBV7-9
CASSLSGTGSGYTF TGTGCCAGCAGCTTGTCCGGGACAGGGAGCGGCTACACCTTC TRBD1 few TRBJ1-2 TRBV7-9
CASSLVWPVGAGRADTQYF TGTGCCAGCAGCTTGGTATGGCCAGTGGGGGCCGGTCGCGCAGATACGCAGTATTTT - once TRBJ2-3 TRBV5-6
CASSYGRGVSEAFF TGTGCCAGCAGTTACGGGAGGGGGGTGTCTGAAGCTTTCTTT - - TRBJ1-1 TRBV6-5
CASNNRADTQYF TGTGCCAGCAACAATAGAGCAGATACGCAGTATTTT - - TRBJ2-3 TRBV7-9
CASSPPLAGGYNEQFF TGTGCCAGCAGTCCTCCACTAGCGGGGGGGTACAATGAGCAGTTCTTC TRBD2 - TRBJ2-1 TRBV28
CASSRFRGDTEAFF TGTGCCAGCAGCCGATTCAGGGGGGACACTGAAGCTTTCTTT TRBD1 - TRBJ1-1 TRBV7-9
CASFRTGGNEQYF TGTGCCAGCTTTCGAACAGGGGGAAACGAGCAGTACTTC TRBD1 few TRBJ2-7 TRBV6-5
CASRMGPTDTQYF TGTGCCAGCAGGATGGGCCCCACAGATACGCAGTATTTT - - TRBJ2-3 TRBV12-3/TRBV12-4
CASSVGPGSTEAFF TGTGCCAGCAGCGTAGGTCCCGGTTCCACTGAAGCTTTCTTT - - TRBJ1-1 TRBV9
CASSLGGGAPYEQYF TGTGCCAGCAGCTTAGGGGGCGGGGCTCCCTACGAGCAGTACTTC - - TRBJ2-7 TRBV7-2
CASSLKYRTGPSYGYTF TGTGCCAGCAGTTTAAAGTATCGGACAGGGCCGAGCTATGGCTACACCTTC TRBD1 - TRBJ1-2 TRBV27
CASRNRVITGELFF TGTGCCAGCAGAAACAGGGTAATCACCGGGGAGCTGTTTTTT - - TRBJ2-2 TRBV27
CASSYSTPGYEQYF TGTGCCAGCAGTTACTCGACCCCGGGGTACGAGCAGTACTTC - - TRBJ2-7 TRBV6-5
CASSQASGETTDTQYF TGTGCCAGCAGCCAAGCCAGCGGGGAAACCACAGATACGCAGTATTTT TRBD2 - TRBJ2-3 TRBV3-1/TRBV3-2
CASSSAGKGTRTEAFF TGTGCCAGCAGCTCCGCCGGGAAGGGGACGCGCACTGAAGCTTTCTTT - - TRBJ1-1 TRBV9